This paragraph reports one T cell receptor (beta chain). This sample stems from a study of blood T cell repertoires in COVID-19. Study context: The cDNA or gDNA used as material had been derived from T cells, B-cell-depleted T cells, or PBMCs.

Germline lookup yields CDR1 SGHRS and CDR2 YFSETQ. This CDR3 is 15 amino acids long. Trimming removed 5 bases from V and 0 bases from J, with 12 bases in between. Per the study methods: For nucleated cells, counts were estimated from reference gene primer amplification. Sequencing was performed with immunoSEQ multiplex PCR; in TCRdb, only in-frame clones are kept and a portion is missing. The DNA was the basis for D and trimming; V, J and clone size are from that table. The table lists roughly 380,000 clones, over 75% of them singletons. The sample comprised peripheral blood. The sequence was obtained from a woman between 40 and 55 years old with COVID-19, enrolled during active disease. The chain recombines TRBV5-1 with TRBJ1-3, with D perhaps TRBD1 (6 bases). The chain's CDR3 is CASSQTGNSGNTIYF. CDR3 bases: TGCGCCAGCAGTCAGACAGGTAACTCTGGAAACACCATATATTTT.